One T cell receptor (beta chain) is described in this entry. The count of this clone is one. No antigen is known for it. No qualities accompany the bases; no much larger clone lies one base away. The immunoSEQ Assay, a bias-controlled multiplex PCR, was used to amplify TCRbeta CDR3 regions from genomic DNA. The published analysis was carried out like this. Nucleated cell counts per sample were estimated from amplification of reference gene primers within the assay. To quantify the absolute abundance of each unique TCRbeta CDR3 rearrangement, sequence reads were collapsed and filtered. Productive Simpson clonality was computed per sample as the square root of Simpson's diversity index over productive rearrangements. Here the immuneACCESS table is served through TCRdb, limited to in-frame sequences with V and J called. Missing clones are a known gap in these copies; in checked studies unresolved V genes cover under half, and the rest lacks a known reason. D and trimming come from the DNA, and the V and J calls and clone size come from that table. This sample comprises more than 200,000 clones, about four fifths of them detected only once. Over 7.5% of the sample belongs to the ten largest clones.

This entry is derived from a study of blood T cell repertoires in COVID-19 (TCRdb year 2020). Background for the entire study: Samples covering the acute and convalescent phases of COVID-19 were provided by collaborators in the United States, Italy and Spain. The samples were drawn from two sources: the first 160 participants of the ongoing ImmuneRACE study, and 1,000 to 1,500 subjects contributed by 6 global collaborators. A de-identified subject ID, COVID-19 status, age in years and sex were almost always included in the sample metadata. The material from the prospective study consisted of cDNA or gDNA derived from T cells, B-cell-depleted T cells, or PBMCs. Deeply sampled blood TCRbeta repertoires from subjects exposed to, actively infected with, or recovered from COVID-19 were included in the dataset. The repertoires were made available in a free public database intended to serve as a resource for research on the immune response to SARS-CoV-2. HLA class I and class II types, where available, came from metadata supplied by the sample provider rather than from assay-based typing. The full study reports these points: The quantity of clinical and demographic metadata differed by source and by participant and was supplied without curation.

From the cysteine up to the phenylalanine, the CDR3 has a length of 15 residues. Only CDR3 DNA is held: 45 bases, read in frame from base 1. CDR1 and CDR2 are read off the germline V gene (reference sequence) as MNHNY and SVGAGI. V is pared back by 0 bases and J by 7 bases, with 13 bases lying between the germline termini. Whole blood was collected in K2EDTA tubes by collaborating institutions according to the institutions' own protocols. For TCRbeta analysis, collaborators shipped samples as frozen whole blood, isolated PBMCs, or DNA extracted from either of those sample types. Rearrangement joined TRBV6-6 to TRBJ2-1; TRBD2 might be the D gene, on 6 matching bases. This sequence was found in a man older than 75 with acute or convalescent COVID-19. The specimen was peripheral blood. The CDR3 reads as follows: CASSYSSGRGNEQFF. The DNA reads as follows: TGTGCCAGCAGTTACTCTAGCGGCCGAGGGAATGAGCAGTTCTTC.